The clone carrying this T cell receptor (beta chain) turned up a few times. V dropped 4 bases and J dropped 6; count of bases not matched to a gene: 8. This CDR3 has 14 residues. Germline-derived CDR1 and CDR2 are SGHAT and FQNNGV. TCRdb fed the reads into MiXCR, producing one record per CDR3 protein. The table records about 230,000 distinct CDR3 sequences, over 20% of them present only once. The data stem from a study of T cell repertoires in cytomegalovirus infection. Across the whole study: It was the public TCR beta signatures that indicated both CMV infection and matching HLA type.

The V gene is TRBV11-2, the J gene TRBJ1-1; 7 bases match TRBD1. Sequencing was done on a sample of CD8+ T cells from PBMCs. This clonotype was sampled from a human donor in good health (CMV status not recorded). Some clones in this sample may be carry-over from other donors' samples. Here the CDR3 reads CASSSSTGYPEAFF. The CDR3 DNA sequence: TGTGCCAGCAGCTCATCGACAGGGTACCCTGAAGCTTTCTTT.